The 10 T cell receptor beta chains below all came from one sample that was sequenced in a study of blood T cell repertoires in COVID-19 (dated by TCRdb to about 2020). Library creation used the immunoSEQ multiplex PCR assay. TCRdb's version of the immuneACCESS table is confined to in-frame rearrangements and falls short of the full clone set. An unresolved V gene accounts for under half of the shortfall where checked; the remainder is of unknown origin. Recorded for this sample are about 120,000 clones; roughly 80% of them occurred a single time. The ten largest clones take up approximately 8.1% of the sample. Sample: peripheral blood. These receptors all come from a woman aged 40 to 49 with acute or convalescent COVID-19.

About this clone: Other DNA sequences in this sample translate to the same CDR3. This rearrangement joins TRBV5-1 to TRBJ1-4; TRBD1 aligns across 9 bases. The V and J ends lost 7 bases and 5 bases, in that order; junction bases with no gene match: 6. The CDR3 covers 14 residues. Germline-derived CDR1 and CDR2 are SGHRS and YFSETQ. The CDR3 DNA reads as TGCGCCAGCCGGGCCGGGACAGGGAATGAAAAACTGTTTTTT. Translating it yields CASRAGTGNEKLFF.

This clone was counted once. The CDR3 DNA reads as TGTGCTAGTGGTTTGGGTTTATGGGGACTAGACAACTACAATGAGCAGTTCTTC. This gives the protein CASGLGLWGLDNYNEQFF. V usage is TRBV12-5 and J usage is TRBJ2-1; 8 bases map to TRBD2. The junction had 11 bases not matched to a gene; V was cut back by 1 base and J by 3 bases. In germline, CDR1 is LGHNT, CDR2 FRNRAP. The CDR3 sequence is 18 residues long.

The genes are TRBV7-9 and TRBJ2-3; possibly TRBD1 for D (6 bases). Germline-derived CDR1 and CDR2 are SEHNR and FQNEAQ (reference sequence). This CDR3 is 15 amino acids long. Trimming stripped 3 bases from V and 0 bases from J, with 10 bases between. CDR3 in DNA: TGTGCCAGCAGCTTGACAGGACCTAGCACAGATACGCAGTATTTT. It is translated as CASSLTGPSTDTQYF.

The V gene is TRBV29-1, the J gene TRBJ1-1; TRBD1 is a possible D gene (5 bases). V gave up 2 bases and J gave up 0 bases, with 7 bases separating them. CDR1 is SQVTM, CDR2 ANQGSEA, per germline. CDR3 length: 13 amino acids. CDR3 residues: CSVERGLNTEAFF. CDR3 coding DNA: TGCAGCGTTGAAAGGGGTTTGAACACTGAAGCTTTCTTT. Supplemented by reference TRBV29-1 and TRBJ1-1, the full variable domain reads SAVISQKPSRDICQRGTSLTIQCQVDSQVTMMFWYRQQPGQSLTLIATANQGSEATYESGFVIDKFPISRPNLTFSTLTVSNMSPEDSSIYLCSVERGLNTEAFFGQGTRLTVV.

The chain uses TRBV5-4 and TRBJ2-2; 14 bases align to TRBD2. The CDR3 sequence is 19 residues long. Unmatched junction bases numbered 13, after V lost 3 bases and J lost 6 bases. Germline V gives CDR1 SGHNT, CDR2 YYREEE (reference sequence). The DNA of the CDR3 is TGTGCCAGCAGCTCGCCGACTAGCGGGGGGGCGGTCGGGCCCGGGGAGCTGTTTTTT. As protein: CASSSPTSGGAVGPGELFF.

The chain employs TRBV20-1 and TRBJ2-1; TRBD2 might be the D (6 bases). CDR3 size: 14 residues. V lost 3 bases and J 10 bases, leaving 19 bases between the germline ends. Germline-derived CDR1 and CDR2 are DFQATT and SNEGSKA (reference sequence). In DNA form, the CDR3 reads TGCAGTGCTAGTGGCCCCAGCCCGCGGGGAGAGCAGTTCTTC. Protein sequence: CSASGPSPRGEQFF.

The rearrangement links TRBV6-6 to TRBJ1-3; 8 positions agree with TRBD1. Losses at the gene ends were 5 bases for V and 0 bases for J; bases not matched to a gene: 6. The CDR3 extends over 16 amino acids. Germline V gives CDR1 MNHNY, CDR2 SVGAGI (reference sequence). CDR3: CASSPWDRPSGNTIYF. CDR3 DNA sequence: TGTGCCAGCAGTCCTTGGGACAGGCCCTCTGGAAACACCATATATTTT.

The chain carries TRBV10-1 and TRBJ1-6; D unclear. V gave up 0 bases and J gave up 5 bases, with 17 bases separating them. The CDR3 covers 18 residues. The V gene's germline CDR1 is WNHNN and CDR2 SYGVQD (reference sequence). The CDR3 sequence is CASSESGLARPHNSPLHF. Written as DNA, the CDR3 is TGCGCCAGCAGTGAGTCCGGACTAGCAAGACCCCATAATTCACCCCTCCACTTT.

This clone occurred a few times. The rearrangement joins TRBV9 to TRBJ1-2; 11 bases are a match to TRBD1. The CDR3 contains 17 residues. The V gene's germline CDR1 is SGDLS and CDR2 YYNGEE. V dropped 3 bases and J dropped 2; count of bases not matched to a gene: 9. The CDR3 DNA follows: TGTGCCAGCAGCGACAAAAGGACAGGGGGCGGGAACTATGGCTACACCTTC. Amino acid sequence: CASSDKRTGGGNYGYTF.

This chain connects TRBV6-4 to TRBJ1-1; D remains unclear. Per germline, CDR1 MRHNA and CDR2 SNTAGT. The CDR3 totals 16 residues. Deletions cut 6 bases from V and 2 bases from J, with 19 bases between. The CDR3 DNA reads as TGTGCCAGCAGCCCCCGTTCCAACGGCGGAAACACTGAAGCTTTCTTT. Its protein is CASSPRSNGGNTEAFF.